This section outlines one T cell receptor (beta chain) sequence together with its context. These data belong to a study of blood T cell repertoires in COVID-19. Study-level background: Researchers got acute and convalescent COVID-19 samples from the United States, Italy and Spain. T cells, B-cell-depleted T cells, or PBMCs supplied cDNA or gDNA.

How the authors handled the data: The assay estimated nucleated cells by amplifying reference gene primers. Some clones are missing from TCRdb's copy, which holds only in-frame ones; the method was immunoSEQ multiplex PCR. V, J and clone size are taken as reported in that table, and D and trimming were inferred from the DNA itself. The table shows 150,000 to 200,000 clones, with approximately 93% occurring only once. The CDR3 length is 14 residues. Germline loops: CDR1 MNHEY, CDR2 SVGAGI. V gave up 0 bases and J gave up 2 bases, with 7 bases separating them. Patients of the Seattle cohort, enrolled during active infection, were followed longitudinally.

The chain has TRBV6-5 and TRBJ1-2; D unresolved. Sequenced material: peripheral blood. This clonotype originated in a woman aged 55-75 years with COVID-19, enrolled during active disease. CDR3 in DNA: TGTGCCAGCAGTTACTCCCGCGGAAACTATGGCTACACCTTC. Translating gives CASSYSRGNYGYTF.